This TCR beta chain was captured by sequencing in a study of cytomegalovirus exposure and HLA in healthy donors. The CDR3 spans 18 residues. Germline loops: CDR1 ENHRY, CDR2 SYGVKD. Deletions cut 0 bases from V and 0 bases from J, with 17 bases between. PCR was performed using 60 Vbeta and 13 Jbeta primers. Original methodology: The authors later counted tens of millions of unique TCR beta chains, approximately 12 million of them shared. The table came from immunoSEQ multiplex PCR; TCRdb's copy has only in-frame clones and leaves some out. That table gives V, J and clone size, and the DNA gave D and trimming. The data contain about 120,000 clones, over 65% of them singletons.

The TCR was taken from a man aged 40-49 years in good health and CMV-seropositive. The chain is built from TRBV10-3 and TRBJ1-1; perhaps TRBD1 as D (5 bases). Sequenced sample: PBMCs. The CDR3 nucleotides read TGTGCCATCAGTGAGTCGAGGTTTGGGGGGGACCTGAACACTGAAGCTTTCTTT. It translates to CAISESRFGGDLNTEAFF.